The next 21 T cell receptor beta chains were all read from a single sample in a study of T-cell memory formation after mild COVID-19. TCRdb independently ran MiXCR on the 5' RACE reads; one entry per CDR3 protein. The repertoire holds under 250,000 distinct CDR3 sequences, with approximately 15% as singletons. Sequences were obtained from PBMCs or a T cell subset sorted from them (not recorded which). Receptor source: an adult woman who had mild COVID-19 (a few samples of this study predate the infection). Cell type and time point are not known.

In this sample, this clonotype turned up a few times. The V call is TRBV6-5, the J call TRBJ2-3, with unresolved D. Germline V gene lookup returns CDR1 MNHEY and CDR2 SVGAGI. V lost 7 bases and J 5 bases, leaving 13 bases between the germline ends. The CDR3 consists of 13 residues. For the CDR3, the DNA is TGTGCCAGCACTTCCGCAAGGGTAGATACGCAGTATTTT. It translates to CASTSARVDTQYF.

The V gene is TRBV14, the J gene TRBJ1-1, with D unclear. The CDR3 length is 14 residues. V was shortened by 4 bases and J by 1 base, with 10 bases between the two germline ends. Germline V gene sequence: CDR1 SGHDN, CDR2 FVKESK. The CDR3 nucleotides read TGTGCCAGCAGCCCCCGAGGACCGAACACTGAAGCTTTCTTT. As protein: CASSPRGPNTEAFF.

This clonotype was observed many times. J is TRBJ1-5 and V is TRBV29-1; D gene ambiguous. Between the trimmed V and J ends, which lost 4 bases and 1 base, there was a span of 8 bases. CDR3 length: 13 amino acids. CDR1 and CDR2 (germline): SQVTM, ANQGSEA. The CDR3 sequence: CSVADGSNQPQHF. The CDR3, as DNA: TGCAGCGTTGCTGACGGGAGCAATCAGCCCCAGCATTTT.

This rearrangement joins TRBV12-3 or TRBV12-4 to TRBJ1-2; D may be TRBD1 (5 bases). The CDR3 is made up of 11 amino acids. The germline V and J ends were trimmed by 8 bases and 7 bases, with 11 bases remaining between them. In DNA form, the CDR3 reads TGTGCCAGCGGGGGGATGGGTGGCTACACCTTC. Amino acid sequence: CASGGMGGYTF.

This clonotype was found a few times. CDR3 residues: CASSWDGSYNEQFF. For the CDR3, the DNA is TGTGCCAGCAGCTGGGATGGCAGCTACAATGAGCAGTTCTTC. The rearrangement links TRBV6-4 to TRBJ2-1; no firm D call. The CDR3 has 14 residues. Trimming took 6 bases from V and 3 from J, leaving 12 bases between them. CDR1 and CDR2 (germline): MRHNA, SNTAGT.

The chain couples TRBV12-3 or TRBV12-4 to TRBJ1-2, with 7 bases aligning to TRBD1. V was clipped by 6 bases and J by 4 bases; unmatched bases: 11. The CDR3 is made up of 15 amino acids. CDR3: CASSRTGDAGYGYTF. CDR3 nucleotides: TGTGCCAGCAGCCGAACAGGGGACGCGGGCTATGGCTACACCTTC.

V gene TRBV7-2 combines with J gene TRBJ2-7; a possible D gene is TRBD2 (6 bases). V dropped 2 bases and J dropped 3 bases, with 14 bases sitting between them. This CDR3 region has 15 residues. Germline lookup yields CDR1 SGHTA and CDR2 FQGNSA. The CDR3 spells CASSLSVTRGYEQYF. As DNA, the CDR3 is TGTGCCAGCAGCTTATCCGTGACTAGAGGCTACGAGCAGTACTTC.

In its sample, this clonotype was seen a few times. The CDR3 DNA sequence: TGTGCCAGCAGCGGGGACAGGGTGGGCTATGGCTACACCTTC. It translates to CASSGDRVGYGYTF. This chain joins TRBV11-2 and TRBJ1-2; 9 bases match TRBD1. The J segment lost 4 bases and the V segment lost 5 bases, leaving 5 bases of the junction unmatched. The CDR3 runs 14 residues. CDR1 SGHAT and CDR2 FQNNGV come from the germline V gene.

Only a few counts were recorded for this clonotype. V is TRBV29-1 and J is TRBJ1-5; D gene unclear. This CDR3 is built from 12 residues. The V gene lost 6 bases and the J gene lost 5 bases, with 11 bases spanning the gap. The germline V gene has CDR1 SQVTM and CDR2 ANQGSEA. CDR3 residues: CSVGSRDQPQHF. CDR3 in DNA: TGCAGCGTAGGGAGTAGGGATCAGCCCCAGCATTTT.

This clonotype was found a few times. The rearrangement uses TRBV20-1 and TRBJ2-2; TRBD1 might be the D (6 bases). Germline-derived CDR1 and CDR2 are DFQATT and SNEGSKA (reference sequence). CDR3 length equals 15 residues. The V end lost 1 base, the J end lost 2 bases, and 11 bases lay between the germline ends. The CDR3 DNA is TGCAGTGCTAGAGTAGAGGGGACAAACACCGGGGAGCTGTTTTTT. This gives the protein CSARVEGTNTGELFF.

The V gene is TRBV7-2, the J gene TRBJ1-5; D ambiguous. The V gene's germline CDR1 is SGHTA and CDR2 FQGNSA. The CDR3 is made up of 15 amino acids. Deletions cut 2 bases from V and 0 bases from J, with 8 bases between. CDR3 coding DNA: TGTGCCAGCAGCTTACGGCAGTATAGCAATCAGCCCCAGCATTTT. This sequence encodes CASSLRQYSNQPQHF.

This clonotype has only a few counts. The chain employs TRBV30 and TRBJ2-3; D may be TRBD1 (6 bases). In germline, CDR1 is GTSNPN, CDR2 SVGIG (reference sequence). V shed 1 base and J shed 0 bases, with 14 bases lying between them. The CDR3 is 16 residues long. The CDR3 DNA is TGTGCCTGGAGTGCAGGGCACAGGGTTAGCACAGATACGCAGTATTTT. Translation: CAWSAGHRVSTDTQYF. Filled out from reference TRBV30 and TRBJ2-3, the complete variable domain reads SQTIHQWPATLVQPVGSPLSLECTVEGTSNPNLYWYRQAAGRGLQLLFYSVGIGQISSEVPQNLSASRPQDRQFILSSKKLLLSDSGFYLCAWSAGHRVSTDTQYFGPGTRLTVL.

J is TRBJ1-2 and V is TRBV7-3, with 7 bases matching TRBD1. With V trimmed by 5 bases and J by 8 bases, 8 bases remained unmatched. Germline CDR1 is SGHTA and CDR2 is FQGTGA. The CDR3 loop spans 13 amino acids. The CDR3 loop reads CASSPTGAGGYTF. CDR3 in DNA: TGTGCCAGCAGCCCCACAGGGGCAGGCGGCTACACCTTC.

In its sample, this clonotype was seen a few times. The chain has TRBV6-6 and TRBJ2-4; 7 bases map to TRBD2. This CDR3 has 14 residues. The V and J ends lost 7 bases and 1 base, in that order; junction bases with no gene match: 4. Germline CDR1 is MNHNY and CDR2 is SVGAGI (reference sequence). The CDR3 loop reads CASKDGGAKNIQYF. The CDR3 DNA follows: TGTGCCAGCAAGGACGGGGGGGCCAAAAACATTCAGTACTTC.

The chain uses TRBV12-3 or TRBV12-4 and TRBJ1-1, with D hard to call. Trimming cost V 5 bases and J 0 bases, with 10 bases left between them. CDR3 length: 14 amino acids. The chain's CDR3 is CASSRGSVNTEAFF. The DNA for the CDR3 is TGTGCCAGCAGTCGTGGGTCGGTGAACACTGAAGCTTTCTTT.

CDR3 sequence reads: CASSRGLQETQYF. The CDR3 nucleotides read TGCGCCAGCAGCCGGGGACTACAAGAGACCCAGTACTTC. The chain recombines TRBV5-1 with TRBJ2-5, with 7 bases lining up with TRBD2. Unmatched junction bases numbered 2, after V lost 4 bases and J lost 2 bases. The CDR3 extends over 13 amino acids. Germline assignment: CDR1 SGHRS and CDR2 YFSETQ.

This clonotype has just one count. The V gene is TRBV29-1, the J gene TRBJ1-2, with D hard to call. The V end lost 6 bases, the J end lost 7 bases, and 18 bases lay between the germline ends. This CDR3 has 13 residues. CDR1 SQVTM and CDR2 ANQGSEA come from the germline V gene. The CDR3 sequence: CSVVPGQAAGYTF. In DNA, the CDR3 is TGCAGCGTGGTCCCGGGCCAGGCGGCTGGCTACACCTTC.

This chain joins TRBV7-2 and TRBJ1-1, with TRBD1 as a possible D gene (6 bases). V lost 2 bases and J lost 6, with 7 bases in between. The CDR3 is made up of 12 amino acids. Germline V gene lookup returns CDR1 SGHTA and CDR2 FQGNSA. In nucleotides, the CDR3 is TGTGCCAGCAGCTTAAACAGGGCTGAAGCTTTCTTT. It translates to CASSLNRAEAFF.

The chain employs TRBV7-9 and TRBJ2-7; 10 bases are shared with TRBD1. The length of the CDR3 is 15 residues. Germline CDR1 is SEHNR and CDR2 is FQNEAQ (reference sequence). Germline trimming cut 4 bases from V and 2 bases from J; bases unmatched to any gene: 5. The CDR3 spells CASSSWTGGPYEQYF. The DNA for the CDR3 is TGTGCCAGCAGCTCGTGGACAGGGGGGCCCTACGAGCAGTACTTC.

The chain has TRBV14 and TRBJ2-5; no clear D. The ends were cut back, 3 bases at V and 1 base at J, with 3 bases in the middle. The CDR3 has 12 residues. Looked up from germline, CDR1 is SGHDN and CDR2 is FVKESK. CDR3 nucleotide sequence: TGTGCCAGCAGCCACGCCCAAGAGACCCAGTACTTC. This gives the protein CASSHAQETQYF.

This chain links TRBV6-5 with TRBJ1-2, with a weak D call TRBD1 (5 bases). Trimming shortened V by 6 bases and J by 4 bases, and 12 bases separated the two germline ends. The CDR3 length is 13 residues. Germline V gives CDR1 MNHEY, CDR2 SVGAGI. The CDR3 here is CASRNRNSYGYTF. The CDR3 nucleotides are TGTGCCAGCAGAAACAGGAACAGCTATGGCTACACCTTC.